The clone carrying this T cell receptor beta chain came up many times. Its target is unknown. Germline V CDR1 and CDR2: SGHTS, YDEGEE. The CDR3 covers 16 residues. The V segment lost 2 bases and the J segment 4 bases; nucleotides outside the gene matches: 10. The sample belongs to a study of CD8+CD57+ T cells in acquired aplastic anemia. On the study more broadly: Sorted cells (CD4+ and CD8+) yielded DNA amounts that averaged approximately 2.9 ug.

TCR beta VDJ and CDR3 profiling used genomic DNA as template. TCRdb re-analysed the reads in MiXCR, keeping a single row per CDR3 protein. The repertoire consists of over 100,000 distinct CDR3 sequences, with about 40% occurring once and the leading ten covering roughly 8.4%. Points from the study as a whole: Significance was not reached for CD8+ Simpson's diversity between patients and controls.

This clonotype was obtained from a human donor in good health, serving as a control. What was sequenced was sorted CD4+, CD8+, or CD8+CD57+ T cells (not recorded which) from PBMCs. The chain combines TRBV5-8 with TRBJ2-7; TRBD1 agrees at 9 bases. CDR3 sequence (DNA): TGTGCCAGCAGCTTCACCCCGGGACAGGGCGGTTACGAGCAGTACTTC. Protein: CASSFTPGQGGYEQYF. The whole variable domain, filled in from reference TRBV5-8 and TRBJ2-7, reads EAGVTQSPTHLIKTRGQQATLRCSPISGHTSVYWYQQALGLGLQFLLWYDEGEERNRGNFPPRFSGRQFPNYSSELNVNALELEDSALYLCASSFTPGQGGYEQYFGPGTRLTVT.